Each of the 30 T cell receptor beta chains below was sequenced from the same sample in a study of T cell responses to AZD1222 COVID-19 vaccine. Libraries were prepared by immunoSEQ multiplex PCR; TCRdb keeps only in-frame clonotypes and omits some of them. The sample yields some 140,000 clones, about 92% seen once. The sequences come from peripheral blood, collected on day 0 of AZD1222 vaccination. Source of these receptors: an adult in good health.

The V gene is TRBV19, the J gene TRBJ1-1; D gene unclear. This CDR3 contains 13 residues. The germline V and J ends were trimmed by 5 bases and 0 bases, with 7 bases remaining between them. The germline V gene encodes CDR1 LNHDA and CDR2 SQIVND (reference sequence). DNA for the CDR3: TGTGCCAGTAGTCCATACATGAACACTGAAGCTTTCTTT. Its translation is CASSPYMNTEAFF.

The V and J genes are TRBV23-1 and TRBJ1-2; 11 bases are a match to TRBD1. TRBV23-1 has ORF status, its function being uncertain. This CDR3 region has 16 residues. Unmatched junction bases numbered 14, after V lost 6 bases and J lost 8 bases. CDR3 nucleotides: TGCGCCAGCAGGGTAGGACAGGGGGCTTTGGATAAGGGCTACACCTTC. It codes for CASRVGQGALDKGYTF.

The CDR3 reads CASSQGWMGSYGYTF. The DNA for the CDR3 is TGTGCCAGCAGCCAAGGGTGGATGGGGAGCTATGGCTACACCTTC. The chain uses TRBV3-1 (or the pseudogene TRBV3-2) and TRBJ1-2; the D is unclear. The CDR3 runs 15 residues. The V end lost 1 base, the J end lost 4 bases, and 13 bases lay between the germline ends. Per germline, CDR1 LGHDT and CDR2 YNNKEL (reference sequence).

The rearrangement joins TRBV7-8 to TRBJ2-7; D possibly corresponds to TRBD2 (5 bases). Trimming took off 5 bases at V and 1 base at J, with 12 bases between the two ends. This CDR3 contains 14 residues. Germline CDR1 and CDR2: SGHVS and FQNEAQ. CDR3 in amino acids: CASSNRGVSYEQYF. For the CDR3, the DNA is TGTGCCAGCAGCAACCGGGGAGTTTCCTACGAGCAGTACTTC.

This sequence joins TRBV19 and TRBJ1-2; TRBD1 agrees at 9 bases. Germline CDR1 is LNHDA and CDR2 is SQIVND (reference sequence). V lost 3 bases to trimming and J lost 4 bases; unmatched junction nucleotides: 0. The length of the CDR3 is 13 residues. CDR3 coding DNA: TGTGCCAGTAGTATGGACAGGGGCTATGGCTACACCTTC. Translation: CASSMDRGYGYTF.

The DNA of the CDR3 is TGTGCCAGTAGTATCCCCCTGGGCAGGTCAACTAATGAAAAACTGTTTTTT. The encoded protein is CASSIPLGRSTNEKLFF. The gene calls are TRBV19 and TRBJ1-4; D gene uncertain. The V gene lost 3 bases and the J gene lost 0 bases, with 14 bases spanning the gap. From germline, CDR1 is LNHDA and CDR2 SQIVND (reference sequence). The CDR3 contains 17 residues.

The CDR3 spells CASSLMDTVNSYEQYF. The CDR3 DNA is TGTGCCAGCAGCCTGATGGACACGGTAAACTCCTACGAGCAGTACTTC. V is TRBV9 and J is TRBJ2-7; D is perhaps TRBD1 (5 bases). This CDR3 spans 16 amino acids. Trimming took 4 bases from V and 0 from J, leaving 17 bases between them. Germline V gene lookup returns CDR1 SGDLS and CDR2 YYNGEE.

The chain has TRBV20-1 and TRBJ2-5; maybe TRBD2 (5 bases). CDR1 is DFQATT, CDR2 SNEGSKA, per germline (reference sequence). CDR3 length: 11 residues. V lost 7 bases and J lost 0, with 6 bases in between. The DNA of the CDR3 is TGCAGTGGGGAGCACCAAGAGACCCAGTACTTC. It yields the protein CSGEHQETQYF.

V usage is TRBV5-1 and J usage is TRBJ2-2, with D unresolved. The CDR3 consists of 13 residues. From germline, CDR1 is SGHRS and CDR2 YFSETQ. The ends were cut back, 0 bases at V and 6 bases at J, with 6 bases in the middle. The CDR3 nucleotides read TGCGCCAGCAGCTTGGGGGAACCCGGGGAGCTGTTTTTT. This gives the protein CASSLGEPGELFF.

V usage is TRBV28 and J usage is TRBJ2-1, with D possibly matching TRBD1 (6 bases). The CDR3 totals 16 residues. V was shortened by 1 base and J by 0 bases, with 10 bases between the two germline ends. The germline gives CDR1 MDHEN, CDR2 SYDVKM. CDR3 region: CASSLYPGASYNEQFF. In DNA, the CDR3 is TGTGCCAGCAGTTTATATCCAGGGGCCTCCTACAATGAGCAGTTCTTC.

The rearrangement uses TRBV7-2 and TRBJ2-1; TRBD1 might be the D (6 bases). The germline V gene encodes CDR1 SGHTA and CDR2 FQGNSA. This CDR3 has 15 residues. V lost 4 bases and J 4 bases, leaving 14 bases between the germline ends. This CDR3 reads CASSSTGRFYNEQFF. DNA for the CDR3: TGTGCCAGCAGCTCGACAGGCCGATTTTACAATGAGCAGTTCTTC.

The chain is built from TRBV7-9 and TRBJ1-2; tentative D call: TRBD1 (6 bases). CDR1 is SEHNR and CDR2 is FQNEAQ in the germline V gene (reference sequence). CDR3 size: 16 residues. V shed 5 bases and J shed 4 bases, with 20 bases lying between them. Here the CDR3 reads CASSRTTGPNGYGYTF. The CDR3 DNA reads TGTGCCAGCAGCCGCACGACAGGACCCAACGGCTATGGCTACACCTTC. Full variable domain (remainder filled in from reference TRBV7-9 and TRBJ1-2): DTGVSQNPRHKITKRGQNVTFRCDPISEHNRLYWYRQTLGQGPEFLTYFQNEAQLEKSRLLSDRFSAERPKGSFSTLEIQRTEQGDSAMYLCASSRTTGPNGYGYTFGSGTRLTVV.

The chain combines TRBV30 with TRBJ1-4; 8 positions agree with TRBD1. V trimming: 3 bases; J trimming: 7 bases; junction bases outside the gene matches: 7. The germline V gene encodes CDR1 GTSNPN and CDR2 SVGIG (reference sequence). The CDR3 length is 14 residues. CDR3 region: CAWRNQGAGEKLFF. In DNA form, the CDR3 reads TGTGCCTGGAGAAACCAGGGGGCAGGTGAAAAACTGTTTTTT.

The chain couples TRBV2 to TRBJ1-2, with 10 bases matching TRBD1. The germline V gene has CDR1 SNHLY and CDR2 FYNNEI. The V segment lost 6 bases and the J segment 4 bases; nucleotides outside the gene matches: 2. This CDR3 is 13 amino acids long. DNA for the CDR3: TGTGCCAGCAGCGGACAGGGGGGCTATGGCTACACCTTC. It encodes CASSGQGGYGYTF.

The chain carries TRBV9 and TRBJ1-2; 8 bases align to TRBD1. This CDR3 is built from 14 residues. Germline trimming cut 4 bases from V and 2 bases from J; bases unmatched to any gene: 4. Germline V gene sequence: CDR1 SGDLS, CDR2 YYNGEE. The CDR3 loop reads CASSFDRGNYGYTF. For the CDR3, the DNA is TGTGCCAGCAGCTTCGACAGGGGAAACTATGGCTACACCTTC.

This rearrangement joins TRBV10-1 to TRBJ1-3; D is undetermined. The germline V gene encodes CDR1 WNHNN and CDR2 SYGVQD (reference sequence). The CDR3 runs to 18 residues. Trimming cost V 6 bases and J 0 bases, with 21 bases left between them. The CDR3 is CASRHGLWVPLSGNTIYF. CDR3 in DNA: TGCGCCAGCAGGCACGGTCTATGGGTACCTCTCTCTGGAAACACCATATATTTT.

This chain uses TRBV2 with TRBJ1-3, with D perhaps matching TRBD1 (6 bases). Trimming cost V 0 bases and J 3 bases, with 12 bases left between them. CDR3 size: 16 residues. Looked up from germline, CDR1 is SNHLY and CDR2 is FYNNEI. The CDR3: CASSEALGGYGNTIYF. DNA of the CDR3: TGTGCCAGCAGTGAAGCGCTTGGGGGCTATGGAAACACCATATATTTT.

The chain recombines TRBV3-1 (or the pseudogene TRBV3-2) with TRBJ1-3; D not certain. Trimming took 1 base from V and 1 from J, leaving 11 bases between them. Germline CDR1 LGHDT, CDR2 YNNKEL (reference sequence). The CDR3 covers 16 residues. The CDR3 DNA sequence: TGTGCCAGCAGCCAAGTTTGGCTCTCTTCTGGAAACACCATATATTTT. This gives the protein CASSQVWLSSGNTIYF.

The chain recombines TRBV18 with TRBJ2-1; D is possibly TRBD2 (6 bases). Trimming shortened V by 4 bases and J by 6 bases, and 13 bases separated the two germline ends. Germline CDR1 is KGHSH and CDR2 is LQKENI. The CDR3 totals 14 residues. The chain's CDR3 is CASSRLTRSNEQFF. CDR3 coding DNA: TGTGCCAGCTCACGATTGACTAGGTCCAATGAGCAGTTCTTC. Using reference TRBV18 and TRBJ2-1 for the parts outside the CDR3, the full variable domain is NAGVMQNPRHLVRRRGQEARLRCSPMKGHSHVYWYRQLPEEGLKFMVYLQKENIIDESGMPKERFSAEFPKEGPSILRIQQVVRGDSAAYFCASSRLTRSNEQFFGPGTRLTVL.

The CDR3 loop reads CASRYGDDYGYTF. The CDR3 region has the DNA TGTGCCAGCCGGTATGGGGATGACTATGGCTACACCTTC. The chain uses TRBV11-1 and TRBJ1-2; D not resolved. Trimming removed 8 bases from V and 3 bases from J, with 13 bases in between. Germline-derived CDR1 and CDR2 are SGHAT and FQDESV (reference sequence). The CDR3 spans 13 residues. The variable domain in full, completed from reference TRBV11-1 and TRBJ1-2, reads EAEVAQSPRYKITEKSQAVAFWCDPISGHATLYWYRQILGQGPELLVQFQDESVVDDSQLPKDRFSAERLKGVDSTLKIQPAELGDSAMYLCASRYGDDYGYTFGSGTRLTVV.

This chain connects TRBV10-3 to TRBJ1-1; D possibly corresponds to TRBD1 (5 bases). The V end was cut by 6 bases, the J end by 1 base, with 9 bases between. CDR3 length equals 13 residues. In germline, CDR1 is ENHRY, CDR2 SYGVKD. Here the CDR3 DNA reads TGTGCCATCAGGACAGATCCGAACACTGAAGCTTTCTTT. It yields the protein CAIRTDPNTEAFF.

The chain employs TRBV4-2 and TRBJ2-4; D possibly corresponds to TRBD1 (6 bases). The CDR3 extends over 17 amino acids. Trimming left V 1 base short and J 0 bases short, with 13 bases between. Germline V gives CDR1 LGHNA, CDR2 YNFKEQ. CDR3 protein: CASSQGTADIAKNIQYF. In nucleotides, the CDR3 is TGTGCCAGCAGCCAAGGGACAGCCGATATAGCCAAAAACATTCAGTACTTC.

The CDR3 DNA follows: TGTGCTAGTGGTTTGGTAGGACTCTATGGCTACACCTTC. Its protein product is CASGLVGLYGYTF. The chain links TRBV12-5 to TRBJ1-2; D is unresolved. V shed 0 bases and J shed 4 bases, with 6 bases lying between them. The germline V gene has CDR1 LGHNT and CDR2 FRNRAP. This CDR3 is built from 13 residues.

V and J are TRBV6-5 and TRBJ2-7, with 7 bases identical to TRBD1. Germline loops: CDR1 MNHEY, CDR2 SVGAGI. The junction had 4 bases not matched to a gene; V was cut back by 0 bases and J by 2 bases. CDR3 size: 15 residues. This CDR3 reads CASSYSAGGTYEQYF. The DNA of the CDR3 is TGTGCCAGCAGTTACTCGGCAGGGGGTACCTACGAGCAGTACTTC.

The V gene is TRBV2, the J gene TRBJ1-2; no reliable D call. V was trimmed by 5 bases and J by 13 bases, leaving 17 bases between them. Germline V gene lookup returns CDR1 SNHLY and CDR2 FYNNEI. The CDR3 loop spans 12 amino acids. The CDR3 nucleotides are TGTGCCAGCAGTATTGAATCCGGGGTGCGCACCTTC. Residues: CASSIESGVRTF.

A word on this clone: One end of the junction is discordant with germline, which a read error may explain. The chain links TRBV6-1 to TRBJ2-7, with D uncertain. From germline, CDR1 is MNHNS and CDR2 SASEGT. The CDR3 extends over 12 amino acids. This CDR3 reads CASRDTRGEQYF. CDR3 nucleotides: TGTGCCAGCCGTGACACCCGTGGCGAGCAGTACTTC.

This chain joins TRBV7-8 and TRBJ1-5; 7 bases fit TRBD1. CDR3 size: 14 residues. The V segment lost 3 bases and the J segment 5 bases; nucleotides outside the gene matches: 4. The germline CDR1 and CDR2 sequences are SGHVS and FQNEAQ. This CDR3 reads CASSFRQGDQPQHF. CDR3 nucleotide sequence: TGTGCCAGCAGCTTCAGACAGGGTGATCAGCCCCAGCATTTT. The full variable domain, rest sourced from reference TRBV7-8 and TRBJ1-5, is GAGVSQSPRYKVAKRGQDVALRCDPISGHVSLFWYQQALGQGPEFLTYFQNEAQLDKSGLPSDRFFAERPEGSVSTLKIQRTQQEDSAVYLCASSFRQGDQPQHFGDGTRLSIL.

CDR3 bases: TGTGCCAGCAGTTCTCCCTCTGAAGCTTTCTTT. As protein: CASSSPSEAFF. The chain employs TRBV28 and TRBJ1-1, with D hard to call. Germline CDR1 is MDHEN and CDR2 is SYDVKM. The CDR3 is made up of 11 amino acids. The V end lost 4 bases, the J end lost 6 bases, and 6 bases lay between the germline ends.

J is TRBJ2-5 and V is TRBV7-2; D possibly uses TRBD1 or TRBD2 (6 bases each). CDR1 SGHTA and CDR2 FQGNSA come from the germline V gene. There are 15 residues in the CDR3. V lost 3 bases and J lost 5, with 16 bases in between. CDR3 sequence: CASSFDGGGQETQYF. The CDR3 DNA follows: TGTGCCAGCAGCTTTGATGGTGGGGGGCAGGAGACCCAGTACTTC.

The V and J genes are TRBV7-9 and TRBJ1-2; D is unclear. The V gene lost 3 bases and the J gene lost 8 bases, with 7 bases spanning the gap. The V gene's germline CDR1 is SEHNR and CDR2 FQNEAQ (reference sequence). CDR3 length equals 11 residues. The CDR3 coding sequence is TGTGCCAGCAGCTTCGGGGTCGGCTACACCTTC. It encodes CASSFGVGYTF.